This entry lists 5 T cell receptor beta chains sequenced from one sample in a study of blood T cell repertoires in COVID-19. Assay used: immunoSEQ multiplex PCR; TCRdb lists only in-frame clones, some missing. The repertoire holds 150,000 to 200,000 clones, with 70% to 85% as singletons. Input material: peripheral blood. The receptors were gathered from a woman at least 80 years old with acute or convalescent COVID-19.

The chain recombines TRBV6-5 with TRBJ2-1; 11 bases fit TRBD1. The trim removed 4 bases at V and 2 bases at J, leaving 1 base unmatched. This CDR3 is 15 amino acids long. Germline lookup yields CDR1 MNHEY and CDR2 SVGAGI. The CDR3 protein is CASSWTGGAYNEQFF. Here the CDR3 DNA reads TGTGCCAGCAGTTGGACAGGGGGCGCCTACAATGAGCAGTTCTTC.

The chain has TRBV11-2 and TRBJ2-1; the match to TRBD2 covers 10 bases. This CDR3 has 14 residues. J was trimmed by 10 bases and V by 4 bases; bases with no gene match: 7. Germline V gene lookup returns CDR1 SGHAT and CDR2 FQNNGV. The CDR3 coding sequence is TGTGCCAGCAGCTCCCTAGCGGGGGCAGGGGAGCAGTTCTTC. It translates to CASSSLAGAGEQFF.

The V gene is TRBV7-2, the J gene TRBJ2-1; TRBD2 agrees at 15 bases. J was trimmed by 4 bases and V by 5 bases; bases with no gene match: 6. The CDR3 runs to 17 residues. Per the germline V gene, CDR1 is SGHTA and CDR2 is FQGNSA. CDR3: CASSTAGTSGGYNEQFF. For the CDR3, the DNA is TGTGCCAGCAGCACCGCCGGGACTAGCGGGGGGTACAATGAGCAGTTCTTC.

This clone was seen only once. V gene TRBV7-2 combines with J gene TRBJ1-5; perhaps TRBD1 as D (5 bases). This CDR3 has 15 residues. Germline V gene sequence: CDR1 SGHTA, CDR2 FQGNSA. The ends were cut back, 1 base at V and 3 bases at J, with 10 bases in the middle. CDR3 DNA sequence: TGTGCCAGCAGCTTAGTCGGAGGGGTCAATCAGCCCCAGCATTTT. This sequence encodes CASSLVGGVNQPQHF.

The V call is TRBV19, the J call TRBJ1-1, with D possibly TRBD1 on 5 matching bases. This CDR3 comprises 13 residues. CDR1 and CDR2 (germline): LNHDA, SQIVND (reference sequence). Trimming removed 7 bases at V and 1 base at J, with 10 bases between. The CDR3 DNA reads TGTGCCAGTACCAACGACAGGAACACTGAAGCTTTCTTT. Its translation: CASTNDRNTEAFF.